Shown below are 3 T cell receptor beta chains from a single sample sequenced in a study of blood T cell repertoires in COVID-19. Assay: immunoSEQ multiplex PCR; the TCRdb copy retains only in-frame clones and omits some. Found here are around 320,000 clones, around 87% of them singletons; the top ten hold 3.5% to 5%. Sequencing was performed on PBMCs or T cells enriched from blood (not recorded which). The receptors stem from a woman aged 18-29 years with acute COVID-19.

V gene TRBV9 combines with J gene TRBJ1-6, with D possibly TRBD1 on 5 matching bases. This CDR3 has 16 residues. Per germline, CDR1 SGDLS and CDR2 YYNGEE. V was clipped by 4 bases and J by 8 bases, with 19 bases between them. The CDR3 here is CASSTSRQGGDSPLHF. In nucleotides, the CDR3 is TGTGCCAGCAGCACGTCGCGGCAGGGAGGAGATTCACCCCTCCACTTT.

The rearrangement uses TRBV10-3 and TRBJ1-1, with D uncertain. The CDR3 length is 13 residues. Trimming removed 6 bases from V and 3 bases from J, with 11 bases in between. CDR1 is ENHRY, CDR2 SYGVKD, per germline. CDR3 residues: CAISPSSDTEAFF. CDR3 nucleotides: TGTGCCATCAGCCCTTCTTCCGACACTGAAGCTTTCTTT.

This clone was detected only a few times. V is TRBV6-6 and J is TRBJ2-6, with TRBD2 identical over 14 bases. Germline V gives CDR1 MNHNY, CDR2 SVGAGI (reference sequence). This CDR3 comprises 19 residues. The V gene end was trimmed by 5 bases and the J gene end by 0 bases; junction bases not matched to a gene: 6. Here the CDR3 DNA reads TGTGCCAGCAGTCCCAGGGGACTAGCGGGAGTCTCTGGGGCCAACGTCCTGACTTTC. Translated, it gives CASSPRGLAGVSGANVLTF.